The 26 T cell receptor beta chains given below trace back to one sample, sequenced in a study of breast tumors, draining lymph nodes, adjacent tissues (dated by TCRdb to between 2015 and 2016). Receptors were amplified or captured by multiplex PCR. Instrument used: Illumina HiSeq 2000. The raw public data were reprocessed by TCRdb itself: fastp quality trimming at Q25, MiXCR clonotype calling, in-frame beta chains only. Every distinct CDR3 protein forms one entry, paired with its most common genes and DNA. The sample contains some 130,000 distinct CDR3 sequences, just under 20% of them found a single time. Of the sample, about 3.5% falls within the top ten clones. Lymph node samples came from the axillary draining lymph nodes of breast cancer patients. Input material: axillary lymph node tissue. These receptors were collected from a female donor with breast cancer. Some clones in this sample may be carry-over from other donors' samples.

Comments on this clonotype: A much larger clone lies one base from this, so it may be a read error. The rearrangement links TRBV2 to TRBJ2-5, with 7 nucleotides matching TRBD2. V was pared by 4 bases and J by 5 bases, with 13 bases of the junction left unmatched. CDR3 length equals 16 residues. Germline V gene lookup returns CDR1 SNHLY and CDR2 FYNNEI. The DNA for the CDR3 is TGTGCCAGCAGTGGTGTTACTAGCGCGGAATGGGAGACCCAGTACTTC. Protein sequence: CASSGVTSAEWETQYF.

Remarks on this clonotype: A read error may produce the germline difference seen at one junction end. The chain combines TRBV20-1 with TRBJ2-7; 9 bases align to TRBD2. This CDR3 has 15 residues. Germline lookup yields CDR1 DFQATT and CDR2 SNEGSKA (reference sequence). The CDR3 reads CGAKPLSGSLHKQYF. For the CDR3, the DNA is TGCGGTGCTAAACCCCTTAGCGGGAGCCTCCACAAGCAGTACTTC.

This clonotype occurred many times. The J gene is TRBJ2-5, the V gene TRBV15, with 9 bases matching TRBD2. Germline lookup yields CDR1 LNHNV and CDR2 YYDKDF (reference sequence). The CDR3 sequence is 16 residues long. Trimming removed 1 base from V and 5 bases from J; junction bases left unmatched: 8. In DNA, the CDR3 is TGTGCCACCAGCAGAGGCCCAGCTAGCGGGATCGAGACCCAGTACTTC. Its translation: CATSRGPASGIETQYF. Combining the CDR3 with reference TRBV15 and TRBJ2-5 gives the whole variable domain DAMVIQNPRYQVTQFGKPVTLSCSQTLNHNVMYWYQQKSSQAPKLLFHYYDKDFNNEADTPDNFQSRRPNTSFCFLDIRSPGLGDTAMYLCATSRGPASGIETQYFGPGTRLLVL.

This clonotype occurred a few times. A much larger clone differs from this one at a single base, so this may be a read error. The chain recombines TRBV6-4 with TRBJ2-3; no firm D call. CDR3 length: 17 amino acids. Per the germline V gene, CDR1 is MRHNA and CDR2 is SNTAGT. V lost 0 bases and J 4 bases, leaving 17 bases between the germline ends. The chain's CDR3 is CASSDSSVCPGADTQYF. The CDR3 region has the DNA TGTGCCAGCAGTGACTCGTCCGTTTGCCCCGGCGCAGATACGCAGTATTTT.

In its sample, this clonotype was seen many times. The chain uses TRBV20-1 and TRBJ1-5; TRBD1 matches 7 bases. Germline CDR1 is DFQATT and CDR2 is SNEGSKA (reference sequence). The ends lost 6 bases at V and 0 bases at J; junction bases unmatched: 5. This CDR3 is built from 14 residues. The CDR3 protein is CSATGQASNQPQHF. The CDR3 DNA reads as TGCAGTGCCACCGGACAGGCTAGCAATCAGCCCCAGCATTTT.

At least ten counts were recorded for this clonotype. The rearrangement uses TRBV3-1 and TRBJ2-7; D is perhaps TRBD2 (5 bases). Trimming cost V 8 bases and J 2 bases, with 13 bases left between them. The length of the CDR3 is 13 residues. Germline lookup yields CDR1 LGHDT and CDR2 YNNKEL (reference sequence). The CDR3 here is CASRGSTTYEQYF. For the CDR3, the DNA is TGTGCCAGCCGTGGGAGTACGACCTACGAGCAGTACTTC.

This clonotype was recorded only once. This rearrangement joins TRBV6-4 to TRBJ2-1; 11 positions agree with TRBD2. This CDR3 has 15 amino acids. In germline, CDR1 is MRHNA, CDR2 SNTAGT. V was pared by 4 bases and J by 3 bases, with 2 bases of the junction left unmatched. CDR3 in amino acids: CASSGSGGGYNEQFF. The CDR3 bases are TGTGCCAGCAGTGGTAGCGGGGGGGGCTACAATGAGCAGTTCTTC.

In this sample, this clonotype turned up once. This may arise from a read error, as a much more abundant clone is one base away. The chain recombines TRBV2 with TRBJ1-5; D not certain. The CDR3 has 15 residues. Trimming pared 2 bases from V and 0 bases from J, leaving 8 bases between. Per the germline V gene, CDR1 is SNHLY and CDR2 is FYNNEI. The CDR3 sequence: CASSESLGSNQPQHF. The CDR3 bases are TGTGCCAGCAGTGAAAGCCTCGGTAGCAATCAGCCCCAGCATTTT.

The table lists this clonotype with many counts. The genes are TRBV7-9 and TRBJ2-5; 9 nucleotides agree with TRBD2. The CDR3 is made up of 15 amino acids. With V trimmed by 5 bases and J by 5 bases, 9 bases remained unmatched. The germline gives CDR1 SEHNR, CDR2 FQNEAQ (reference sequence). CDR3 loop: CASSTPGTSLETQYF. CDR3 DNA: TGTGCCAGCAGCACGCCCGGGACTAGCTTGGAGACCCAGTACTTC.

This clonotype was seen ten or more times. V usage is TRBV19 and J usage is TRBJ1-6; 8 bases map to TRBD1. The trim removed 4 bases at V and 10 bases at J, leaving 9 bases unmatched. CDR1 and CDR2 (germline): LNHDA, SQIVND (reference sequence). This CDR3 comprises 15 residues. In DNA, the CDR3 is TGTGCCAGTAGTACAAATGACAGGGGAAGCTCACCCCTCCACTTT. This gives the protein CASSTNDRGSSPLHF.

This clonotype has at least ten counts. The gene calls are TRBV20-1 and TRBJ2-7; 9 nucleotides line up with TRBD2. Trimming at V came to 1 base and at J to 6 bases, leaving 7 bases not matched to a gene. Looked up from germline, CDR1 is DFQATT and CDR2 is SNEGSKA (reference sequence). This CDR3 has 14 amino acids. The CDR3 loop reads CSARGKGLAIEQYF. CDR3 in DNA: TGCAGTGCTAGAGGAAAGGGACTAGCTATCGAGCAGTACTTC.

Many counts were recorded for this clonotype. The chain is built from TRBV2 and TRBJ2-3; 9 bases agree with TRBD1. Trimming cost V 11 bases and J 2 bases; bases outside gene matches: 5. CDR1 and CDR2 from the germline V gene are SNHLY and FYNNEI. The CDR3 covers 13 residues. CDR3 sequence (DNA): TGTGCCGGAGGACAGGGGACCACAGATACGCAGTATTTT. This codes for CAGGQGTTDTQYF. Looking up the rest from reference TRBV2 and TRBJ2-3 gives the full variable domain: EPEVTQTPSHQVTQMGQEVILRCVPISNHLYFYWYRQILGQKVEFLVSFYNNEISEKSEIFDDQFSVERPDGSNFTLKIRSTKLEDSAMYFCAGGQGTTDTQYFGPGTRLTVL.

On this clonotype: This clone may be a read error of a much larger clone one base away. The rearrangement uses TRBV19 and TRBJ2-7; TRBD1 aligns across 7 bases. The CDR3 runs 13 residues. CDR1 LNHDA and CDR2 SQIVND come from the germline V gene (reference sequence). The CDR3 region is CASIFGTDYERYF. CDR3 nucleotides: TGTGCCAGTATTTTCGGGACAGACTACGAGCGGTACTTC.

This clonotype has ten or more counts. The V gene is TRBV29-1, the J gene TRBJ1-5, with a possible D match to TRBD1 (5 bases). The CDR3 has 14 residues. V shed 6 bases and J shed 9 bases, with 21 bases lying between them. Germline V gene sequence: CDR1 SQVTM, CDR2 ANQGSEA. As DNA, the CDR3 is TGCAGCGTCCGCTTTGGGGGGGAGGATCGGCCCCAGCATTTT. As protein: CSVRFGGEDRPQHF. The full variable domain, completed using reference TRBV29-1 and TRBJ1-5, is SAVISQKPSRDICQRGTSLTIQCQVDSQVTMMFWYRQQPGQSLTLIATANQGSEATYESGFVIDKFPISRPNLTFSTLTVSNMSPEDSSIYLCSVRFGGEDRPQHFGDGTRLSIL.

In the case of this clonotype: This may arise from a read error, as a much more abundant clone is one base away. The J gene is TRBJ2-1, the V gene TRBV5-1; D is unresolved. The V gene's germline CDR1 is SGHRS and CDR2 YFSETQ. The CDR3 is 15 amino acids. Trimming took off 1 base at V and 6 bases at J, with 14 bases between the two ends. The CDR3 loop is CASSLLLVACNEQFF. CDR3 coding DNA: TGCGCCAGCAGCTTGCTATTAGTTGCCTGCAATGAGCAGTTCTTC. Complete variable domain (other parts from reference TRBV5-1 and TRBJ2-1): KAGVTQTPRYLIKTRGQQVTLSCSPISGHRSVSWYQQTPGQGLQFLFEYFSETQRNKGNFPGRFSGRQFSNSRSEMNVSTLELGDSALYLCASSLLLVACNEQFFGPGTRLTVL.

On this clonotype: Just one base apart from a much larger clone, this may be a read error. The chain links TRBV14 to TRBJ2-2, with D uncertain. The CDR3 has 16 residues. CDR1 and CDR2 (germline): SGHDN, FVKESK. V lost 2 bases and J 2 bases, leaving 12 bases between the germline ends. The CDR3 here is CASSQLAEHNTGELFF. In nucleotides, the CDR3 is TGTGCCAGCAGCCAACTGGCGGAACATAACACCGGGGAGCTGTTTTTT.

This clonotype was picked up many times. The V call is TRBV29-1, the J call TRBJ2-7, with D maybe TRBD1 (5 bases). The V and J ends lost 0 bases and 0 bases respectively, with 9 bases between them. The CDR3 contains 14 residues. The germline gives CDR1 SQVTM, CDR2 ANQGSEA. In DNA, the CDR3 is TGCAGCGTTGAAGATCGACAGAGCTCCTACGAGCAGTACTTC. It translates to CSVEDRQSSYEQYF.

Concerning this clonotype: This may stem from a read error, because a much larger clone lies one nucleotide away. This chain uses TRBV12-3 or TRBV12-4 with TRBJ2-1; 7 bases align to TRBD2. V dropped 6 bases and J dropped 8; count of bases not matched to a gene: 7. The CDR3 runs 13 residues. The CDR3 DNA reads TGTGCCAGCAGGCTAGCGGTATACGATGAGCAGTTCTTC. It yields the protein CASRLAVYDEQFF.

This clonotype turned up a few times. This chain uses TRBV6-5 with TRBJ1-5; D is unclear. Germline CDR1 and CDR2: MNHEY and SVGAGI. Trimming left V 2 bases short and J 2 bases short, with 16 bases between. The CDR3 sequence is 17 residues long. CDR3 sequence (DNA): TGTGCCAGCAGTTACCTGACTCCTTCCCGGGGCAATCAGCCCCAGCATTTT. This encodes CASSYLTPSRGNQPQHF.

The table lists this clonotype with many counts. V gene TRBV3-1 combines with J gene TRBJ2-1, with TRBD2 matching 10 bases. V was pared by 5 bases and J by 0 bases, with 7 bases of the junction left unmatched. Germline CDR1 LGHDT, CDR2 YNNKEL (reference sequence). The CDR3 consists of 17 residues. This CDR3 reads CASSRLAGGLSYNEQFF. The CDR3 DNA is TGTGCCAGCAGCAGATTAGCGGGAGGTCTCTCCTACAATGAGCAGTTCTTC.

This clonotype has ten or more counts. The gene calls are TRBV29-1 and TRBJ2-3; D call uncertain. The CDR3 consists of 10 residues. Germline V CDR1 and CDR2: SQVTM, ANQGSEA. The V gene lost 5 bases and the J gene lost 6 bases, with 6 bases spanning the gap. The CDR3 DNA is TGCAGCGTTTTTGGGGATACGCAGTATTTT. This translates into CSVFGDTQYF.

This clonotype was seen at least ten times. The rearrangement links TRBV7-8 to TRBJ2-2; TRBD1 or TRBD2 may be the D gene (6 bases each). The V gene lost 5 bases and the J gene lost 0 bases, with 28 bases spanning the gap. Germline assignment: CDR1 SGHVS and CDR2 FQNEAQ. There are 21 residues in the CDR3. The CDR3 DNA sequence: TGTGCCAGCAGCCCCCACAGGGTACCTCCGTCGCGGGGCTCGAACACCGGGGAGCTGTTTTTT. Residues: CASSPHRVPPSRGSNTGELFF.

Ten or more counts support this clonotype. This sequence joins TRBV5-1 and TRBJ2-2, with 12 positions matching TRBD1. The CDR3 is 18 residues long. Germline V gene lookup returns CDR1 SGHRS and CDR2 YFSETQ. Trimming removed 2 bases from V and 1 base from J; junction bases left unmatched: 6. The DNA of the CDR3 is TGCGCCAGCAGCTTTCCGGGACAGGGGGCGCAGAACACCGGGGAGCTGTTTTTT. It codes for CASSFPGQGAQNTGELFF.

This clonotype was picked up many times. The chain combines TRBV12-3 or TRBV12-4 with TRBJ1-5, with D hard to call. Trimming cost V 2 bases and J 5 bases, with 19 bases left between them. The CDR3 is 17 residues long. This CDR3 is CASSLYFRRGYDQPQHF. CDR3 nucleotide sequence: TGTGCCAGCAGTTTATATTTCAGACGAGGGTACGATCAGCCCCAGCATTTT.

This clonotype appeared many times. The genes are TRBV15 and TRBJ2-5; 8 bases fit TRBD2. Per the germline V gene, CDR1 is LNHNV and CDR2 is YYDKDF (reference sequence). The CDR3 extends over 16 amino acids. Trimming took 1 base from V and 2 from J; bases not matched to a gene: 6. In nucleotides, the CDR3 is TGTGCCACCAGCAGAGCCCGAACTAGCGGACAAGAGACCCAGTACTTC. Its protein product is CATSRARTSGQETQYF.

Comments on this clonotype: Possible read error: a much larger clone is one base away. This chain uses TRBV4-2 with TRBJ1-3; D unresolved. The germline V gene encodes CDR1 LGHNA and CDR2 YNFKEQ. This CDR3 region has 14 residues. In nucleotides, the CDR3 is TGTGCCAGCAGCCAAGAGACTGCCCGAAACACCATAGATTTT. Its protein is CASSQETARNTIDF.